The 5 T cell receptor beta chains listed next were all sequenced from one sample in a study of blood T cell repertoires in COVID-19. Assay used: immunoSEQ multiplex PCR; TCRdb lists only in-frame clones, some missing. The profile shows more than 95,000 clones, about four fifths of them singletons. The sequencing sample was made of peripheral blood. Every receptor here comes from a man between 60 and 70 years old with acute or convalescent COVID-19.

The rearrangement joins TRBV5-6 to TRBJ1-6; TRBD1 is a possible D gene (5 bases). Germline assignment: CDR1 SGHDT and CDR2 YYEEEE. Trimming removed 5 bases at V and 10 bases at J, with 16 bases between. The CDR3 is 14 residues long. The DNA of the CDR3 is TGTGCCAGCAGTTCCGGGTCCGGGGGATCACCCCTCCACTTT. It encodes CASSSGSGGSPLHF.

This rearrangement joins TRBV18 to TRBJ2-7, with TRBD2 matching over 8 bases. The ends lost 3 bases at V and 5 bases at J; junction bases unmatched: 9. This CDR3 has 15 amino acids. CDR1 and CDR2 (germline): KGHSH, LQKENI. This CDR3 is CASSPRPGGDNEQYF. The CDR3 coding sequence is TGTGCCAGCTCACCGCGTCCGGGAGGGGACAACGAGCAGTACTTC.

This clone was observed many times. The rearrangement joins TRBV6-4 to TRBJ2-1; a weak D match, TRBD2 (5 bases). V gave up 2 bases and J gave up 3 bases, with 11 bases separating them. CDR1 and CDR2 from the germline V gene are MRHNA and SNTAGT. The CDR3 covers 15 residues. The CDR3 DNA reads as TGTGCCAGCAGTGACCCGGAGCGGCACTACAATGAGCAGTTCTTC. It specifies CASSDPERHYNEQFF.

V and J are TRBV4-2 and TRBJ2-1; unclear D gene. Trimming left V 1 base short and J 6 bases short, with 13 bases between. Germline assignment: CDR1 LGHNA and CDR2 YNFKEQ. The CDR3 length is 15 residues. The CDR3 DNA follows: TGTGCCAGCAGCCAAGCCGGCCTAGATGGCAATGAGCAGTTCTTC. Amino acid sequence: CASSQAGLDGNEQFF.

The chain links TRBV2 to TRBJ2-2, with TRBD2 identical over 11 bases. This CDR3 contains 15 residues. Germline V CDR1 and CDR2: SNHLY, FYNNEI. After removal of 7 bases from V and 1 base from J, the junction contained 2 bases not matched to a gene. The CDR3 is CASTLAGGNTGELFF. CDR3 nucleotide sequence: TGTGCCAGCACCCTAGCGGGAGGGAACACCGGGGAGCTGTTTTTT.